This TCR beta chain was obtained from a study of T-cell memory formation after mild COVID-19. This clonotype was seen more than once but under ten times. One end of the junction varies from germline; a read error may be responsible. The CDR3 totals 14 residues. Per the germline V gene, CDR1 is SGHDN and CDR2 is FVKESK. Constant-segment primers served in 5'RACE that generated TCR alpha and TCR beta cDNA libraries bearing sample barcodes and UMIs. MiXCR, applied by TCRdb to the 5' RACE reads, yields one record per CDR3 protein. The table has around 420,000 distinct CDR3 sequences, around 24% seen once; the top ten hold 8.5% to 9%.

This chain connects TRBV14 to TRBJ1-1; D perhaps matches TRBD1 (6 bases). The clonotype was recovered from an adult woman who had mild COVID-19 (a few samples of this study predate the infection). Cell type and time point are not known. The sample taken for sequencing was PBMCs or a T cell subset sorted from them (not recorded which). DNA of the CDR3: TGTGCCAGCAGTCAAGAAGCCAGGGGAGCCGGAGCTTTCTTT. As protein: CASSQEARGAGAFF.